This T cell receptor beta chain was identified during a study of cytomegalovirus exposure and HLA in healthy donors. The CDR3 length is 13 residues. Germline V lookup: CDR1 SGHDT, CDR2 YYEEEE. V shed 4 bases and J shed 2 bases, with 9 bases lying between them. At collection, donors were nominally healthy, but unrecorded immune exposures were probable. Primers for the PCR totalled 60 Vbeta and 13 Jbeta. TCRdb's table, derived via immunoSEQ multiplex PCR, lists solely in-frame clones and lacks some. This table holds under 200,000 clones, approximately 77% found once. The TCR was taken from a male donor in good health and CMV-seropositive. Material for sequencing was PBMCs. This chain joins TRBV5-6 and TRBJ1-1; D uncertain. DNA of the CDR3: TGTGCCAGCAGCGTCGGGGTTAACACTGAAGCTTTCTTT. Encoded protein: CASSVGVNTEAFF.